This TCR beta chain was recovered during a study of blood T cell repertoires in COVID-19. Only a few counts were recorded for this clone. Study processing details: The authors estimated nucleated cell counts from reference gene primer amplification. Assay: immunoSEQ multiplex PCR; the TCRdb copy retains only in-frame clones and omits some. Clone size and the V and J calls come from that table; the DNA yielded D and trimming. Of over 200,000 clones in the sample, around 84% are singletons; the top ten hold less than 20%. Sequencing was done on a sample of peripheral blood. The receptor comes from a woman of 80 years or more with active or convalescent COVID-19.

The CDR3 loop is CASSTRQAYSYEQYF. CDR3 DNA sequence: TGTGCCAGTAGTACCAGACAGGCCTACTCCTACGAGCAGTACTTC. V is TRBV19 and J is TRBJ2-7; D may be TRBD1 (6 bases). V lost 4 bases and J 0 bases, leaving 13 bases between the germline ends. CDR1 and CDR2 from the germline V gene are LNHDA and SQIVND (reference sequence). This CDR3 region has 15 residues.